This section outlines one TCR beta chain sequence together with its context. Its antigen is not identified. The V segment lost 5 bases and the J segment 4 bases; nucleotides outside the gene matches: 9. The germline gives CDR1 LNHDA, CDR2 SQIVND (reference sequence). This CDR3 comprises 15 residues. Amplification used 60 Vbeta primers and 13 Jbeta primers. Produced via immunoSEQ multiplex PCR; TCRdb's table is partial and in-frame only. The sample yields 100,000 to 150,000 clones, around three quarters seen once. This sample was included in a study of cytomegalovirus exposure and HLA in healthy donors. General study points: What TCR beta sequences reportedly achieved was accurate prediction of HLA-A and HLA-B alleles in most subjects. Donors were assumed by presence/absence analyses to have roughly uniform sequencing depth.

The TCR was taken from a woman between 45 and 60 years old in good health and CMV-seronegative. What was sequenced was PBMCs. The J gene is TRBJ1-1, the V gene TRBV19, with 8 bases identical to TRBD1. In DNA, the CDR3 is TGTGCCAGTAGTCTGGACAGGGTGATGGGCACTGAAGCTTTCTTT. Translated: CASSLDRVMGTEAFF.